The table lists the clone carrying this T cell receptor beta chain with a few counts. As yet, its antigen is unknown. Time point noted: pre-sensitization, week 0. Treatment indicated: therapeutic diphenylcyclopropenone sensitization with weekly scalp DPC. This sample is drawn from a study of human T cells and chemical hapten exposure. The study, taken as a whole, reports: The count of PT1 expanded TCRs correlated positively with patch test score.

Separate cDNA molecules received unique molecular identifiers, which the library attached to them. Each CDR3 protein gets one entry after TCRdb re-called the RACE reads with MiXCR. This table has some 90,000 distinct CDR3 sequences, approximately 9% appearing once. The CDR3 sequence is 15 residues long. With V trimmed by 2 bases and J by 1 base, 2 bases remained unmatched. Germline-derived CDR1 and CDR2 are SGHRS and YFSETQ. V usage is TRBV5-1 and J usage is TRBJ1-5, with 8 nucleotides matching TRBD1. Sequences were derived from whole blood, sampled in connection with sensitization to the hapten diphenylcyclopropenone (DPC). The receptor was isolated from a middle-aged man with alopecia areata. Some clones in this sample may be carry-over from other donors' samples. The CDR3 DNA is TGCGCCAGCAGCTTTACAGGGGGAAGCAATCAGCCCCAGCATTTT. As protein: CASSFTGGSNQPQHF.